What follows are 5 T cell receptor beta chains derived from one specimen sequenced in a study of cytomegalovirus exposure and HLA in healthy donors. PCR amplification relied on 60 Vbeta primers (plus 13 Jbeta primers). TCRdb's table, derived via immunoSEQ multiplex PCR, lists solely in-frame clones and lacks some. This sample carries about 190,000 clones, roughly 76% of them seen once, and the ten largest clones take over 5.5%. Source material: PBMCs. Receptors were obtained from a man between 35 and 55 years old in good health and CMV-seropositive.

The genes are TRBV19 and TRBJ2-3, with D perhaps TRBD2 (6 bases). Per the germline V gene, CDR1 is LNHDA and CDR2 is SQIVND (reference sequence). Trimming shortened V by 3 bases and J by 5 bases, and 18 bases separated the two germline ends. The CDR3 spans 16 residues. The CDR3: CASSIGGTFTIDTQYF. The CDR3 DNA reads TGTGCCAGTAGTATCGGCGGGACCTTCACAATAGATACGCAGTATTTT. Complete variable domain (other parts from reference TRBV19 and TRBJ2-3): DGGITQSPKYLFRKEGQNVTLSCEQNLNHDAMYWYRQDPGQGLRLIYYSQIVNDFQKGDIAEGYSVSREKKESFPLTVTSAQKNPTAFYLCASSIGGTFTIDTQYFGPGTRLTVL.

The J gene is TRBJ2-7, the V gene TRBV7-9; 7 nucleotides align to TRBD1. The ends lost 3 bases at V and 6 bases at J; junction bases unmatched: 8. This CDR3 is built from 14 residues. In germline, CDR1 is SEHNR, CDR2 FQNEAQ (reference sequence). CDR3 amino acids: CASSLVTGVGEQYF. CDR3 in DNA: TGTGCCAGCAGCTTGGTTACAGGGGTTGGCGAGCAGTACTTC.

The chain joins TRBV5-6 to TRBJ1-1; D is uncertain. Per germline, CDR1 SGHDT and CDR2 YYEEEE. Trimming took 4 bases from V and 1 from J, leaving 8 bases between them. CDR3 length equals 13 residues. In nucleotides, the CDR3 is TGTGCCAGCAGCCCGAACGGGAACACTGAAGCTTTCTTT. Translated, it gives CASSPNGNTEAFF.

This clone is a singleton in its sample. The rearrangement joins TRBV5-1 to TRBJ2-1; D is unresolved. CDR3 size: 15 residues. CDR1 and CDR2 from the germline V gene are SGHRS and YFSETQ. The V end was cut by 5 bases, the J end by 0 bases, with 12 bases between. The CDR3 region is CASSIEPNSYNEQFF. Written as DNA, the CDR3 is TGCGCCAGCAGTATCGAGCCTAACTCCTACAATGAGCAGTTCTTC.

Here the CDR3 DNA reads TGTGCCAGCAGTTACGGCCGGGGAACTGAAGCTTTCTTT. Translating gives CASSYGRGTEAFF. V usage is TRBV6-5 and J usage is TRBJ1-1, with D unresolved. The CDR3 length is 13 residues. CDR1 is MNHEY, CDR2 SVGAGI, per germline. V was shortened by 2 bases and J by 5 bases, with 9 bases between the two germline ends.